The clone carrying this T cell receptor (beta chain) was recorded at least ten times. Its specificity is unknown. MiXCR, applied by TCRdb to the reads, yields one record per CDR3 protein. The data show about 400,000 distinct CDR3 sequences, 18% seen once. Germline V gene sequence: CDR1 SGHVS, CDR2 FQNEAQ. V was pared by 1 base and J by 11 bases, with 6 bases between. The CDR3 has 11 residues. These data originate in a study of T cell repertoires in cytomegalovirus infection. Overall study context: Both a matching HLA type and CMV infection were indicated by public TCR beta signatures.

Study conclusions and caveats: Frequencies of public TCR beta families were cumulated, and this identified carriers of CMV plus the relevant HLA. Dominating the ex vivo response were TCR beta clonotypes that were CMV-specific and HLA-C-restricted.

Sequencing was done on a sample of PBMCs. The chain employs TRBV7-8 and TRBJ2-1; D call uncertain. This clonotype was sampled from a human donor in good health (CMV status not recorded). Some clones in this sample may be carry-over from other donors' samples. This chain's CDR3 is CASSLGAKQFF. CDR3 DNA: TGTGCCAGCAGCTTAGGGGCTAAGCAGTTCTTC.